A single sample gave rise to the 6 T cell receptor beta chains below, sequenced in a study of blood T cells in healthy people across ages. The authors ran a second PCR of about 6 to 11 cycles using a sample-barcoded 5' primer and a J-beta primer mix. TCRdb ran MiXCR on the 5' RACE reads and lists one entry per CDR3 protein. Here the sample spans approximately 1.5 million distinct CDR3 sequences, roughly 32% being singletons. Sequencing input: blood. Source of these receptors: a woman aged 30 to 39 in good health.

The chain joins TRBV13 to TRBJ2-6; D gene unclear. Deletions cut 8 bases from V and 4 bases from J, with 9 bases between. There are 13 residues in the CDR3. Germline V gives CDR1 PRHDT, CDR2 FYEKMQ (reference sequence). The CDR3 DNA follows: TGTGCCAGCTGTACGAAGGGGGCCAACGTCCTGACTTTC. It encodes CASCTKGANVLTF.

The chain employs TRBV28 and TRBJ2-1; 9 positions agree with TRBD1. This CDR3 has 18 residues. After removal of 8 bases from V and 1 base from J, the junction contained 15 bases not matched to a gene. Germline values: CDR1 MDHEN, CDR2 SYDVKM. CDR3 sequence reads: CASGTTGGITWSYNEQFF. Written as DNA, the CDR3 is TGTGCCAGCGGAACAACAGGGGGCATTACGTGGTCCTACAATGAGCAGTTCTTC.

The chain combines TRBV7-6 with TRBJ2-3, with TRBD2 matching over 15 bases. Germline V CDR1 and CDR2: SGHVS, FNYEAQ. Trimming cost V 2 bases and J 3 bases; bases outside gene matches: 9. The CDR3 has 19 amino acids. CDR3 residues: CASSLRPGTSGGWTDTQYF. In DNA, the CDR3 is TGTGCCAGCAGCTTAAGACCCGGGACTAGCGGGGGGTGGACAGATACGCAGTATTTT.

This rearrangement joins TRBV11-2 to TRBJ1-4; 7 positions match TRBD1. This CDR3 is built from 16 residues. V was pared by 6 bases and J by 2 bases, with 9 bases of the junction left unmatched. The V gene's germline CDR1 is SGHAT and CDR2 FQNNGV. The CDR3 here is CASSSQGGYTNEKLFF. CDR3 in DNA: TGTGCCAGCAGTTCTCAGGGGGGATACACTAATGAAAAACTGTTTTTT.

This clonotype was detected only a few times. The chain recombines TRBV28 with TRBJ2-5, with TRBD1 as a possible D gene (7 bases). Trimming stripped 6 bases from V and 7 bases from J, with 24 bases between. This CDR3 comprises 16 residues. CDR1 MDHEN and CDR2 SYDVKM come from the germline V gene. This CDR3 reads CASSPPLLAQGGTQYF. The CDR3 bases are TGTGCCAGCAGCCCACCCCTTCTAGCGCAGGGGGGGACCCAGTACTTC.

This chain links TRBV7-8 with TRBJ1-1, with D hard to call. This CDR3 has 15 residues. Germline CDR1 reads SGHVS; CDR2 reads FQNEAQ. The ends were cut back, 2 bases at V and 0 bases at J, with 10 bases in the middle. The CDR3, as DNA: TGTGCCAGCAGCTTATCTCCGGATATGAACACTGAAGCTTTCTTT. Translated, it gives CASSLSPDMNTEAFF.